This TCR beta chain was obtained from a study of OX40 agonist ivuxolimab in advanced cancers. As for the study in general: Patients treated during dose escalation were battling hepatocellular carcinoma, melanoma, renal cell or head and neck cancer.

Study-level results: Expansion of clones was among the lowest in partial responders at 0.1-3.0 mg/kg. In a subset of nonresponders, normalized T-cell clonal expansion was also low.

From germline, CDR1 is GTSNPN and CDR2 SVGIG (reference sequence). The CDR3 is made up of 14 amino acids. Unmatched junction bases numbered 14, after V lost 4 bases and J lost 9 bases. As for this clone: The antigen is not known.

Clones were sequenced by immunoSEQ multiplex PCR, and TCRdb holds only the in-frame ones, with some missing. The sample consists of about 79,000 clones, approximately 85% of them appearing once. The chain recombines TRBV30 with TRBJ1-2; 7 nucleotides match TRBD1. The specimen was CD4+ or CD8+ T cells sorted from blood, collected in a trial of the OX40 agonist ivuxolimab. The TCR sequence derives from an adult with an advanced solid tumor such as melanoma, head and neck, liver or kidney cancer. Here the CDR3 DNA reads TGTGCCTGGAAACTTAACTTGCAGGGGGGTCGCTACACCTTC. It translates to CAWKLNLQGGRYTF.